The next 24 T cell receptor beta chains were all read from a single sample in a study of neoadjuvant nivolumab and ipilimumab in lung cancer. The protocol was immunoSEQ multiplex PCR, while the TCRdb copy is restricted to in-frame clones and leaves out a portion. The sample lists fewer than 40,000 clones, 85% to 90% seen once, with approximately 3.4% in the top ten. Sequenced material: peripheral blood, taken before neoadjuvant nivolumab, alone or with ipilimumab. All receptors derive from an adult with non-small cell lung cancer.

The genes are TRBV27 and TRBJ2-3; no reliable D call. Trimming shortened V by 3 bases and J by 2 bases, and 9 bases separated the two germline ends. The CDR3 sequence is 14 residues long. CDR1 and CDR2 from the germline V gene are MNHEY and SMNVEV (reference sequence). The CDR3 spells CASSFIGPTDTQYF. The CDR3 region has the DNA TGTGCCAGCAGTTTTATCGGTCCCACAGATACGCAGTATTTT.

The chain has TRBV27 and TRBJ2-1; 13 bases are shared with TRBD2. Germline CDR1 reads MNHEY; CDR2 reads SMNVEV (reference sequence). Trimming at V came to 5 bases and at J to 2 bases, leaving 6 bases not matched to a gene. This CDR3 spans 17 amino acids. CDR3 in amino acids: CASSIRTSGRAYNEQFF. The DNA of the CDR3 is TGTGCCAGCAGTATCCGGACTAGCGGGAGAGCCTACAATGAGCAGTTCTTC.

The chain is built from TRBV7-2 and TRBJ1-4; TRBD1 matches at 9 bases. The CDR3 covers 14 residues. The J segment lost 7 bases and the V segment lost 5 bases, leaving 5 bases of the junction unmatched. The germline V gene encodes CDR1 SGHTA and CDR2 FQGNSA. The DNA for the CDR3 is TGTGCCAGCAGCCCGGACAGGGGAAGTGAAAAACTGTTTTTT. Translation: CASSPDRGSEKLFF.

V is TRBV15 and J is TRBJ1-2; 8 bases align to TRBD1. V shed 1 base and J 4 bases; nucleotides not matched to a gene: 5. Germline-derived CDR1 and CDR2 are LNHNV and YYDKDF (reference sequence). The CDR3 totals 15 residues. CDR3 coding DNA: TGTGCCACCAGCAGAGCCGGACAGGGCAGCTATGGCTACACCTTC. Translated: CATSRAGQGSYGYTF. Supplemented by reference TRBV15 and TRBJ1-2, the full variable domain reads DAMVIQNPRYQVTQFGKPVTLSCSQTLNHNVMYWYQQKSSQAPKLLFHYYDKDFNNEADTPDNFQSRRPNTSFCFLDIRSPGLGDTAMYLCATSRAGQGSYGYTFGSGTRLTVV.

The table lists this clone with a count of one. V gene TRBV4-1 combines with J gene TRBJ2-1, with D tentatively TRBD2 (6 bases). Germline CDR1 MGHRA, CDR2 YSYEKL. V lost 0 bases and J lost 0, with 27 bases in between. This CDR3 has 22 residues. Written as DNA, the CDR3 is TGCGCCAGCAGCCAAGAGGTATTATTAACCGGGACTCAAAAGAGCTCCTACAATGAGCAGTTCTTC. Its protein product is CASSQEVLLTGTQKSSYNEQFF.

The CDR3, as DNA: TGTGCCAGCTACAAGGGGGGGGCAGATACGCAGTATTTT. Amino acids: CASYKGGADTQYF. The chain uses TRBV27 and TRBJ2-3, with D perhaps TRBD2 (7 bases). Between the trimmed V and J ends, which lost 8 bases and 4 bases, there was a span of 13 bases. This CDR3 is 13 amino acids long. The germline V gene has CDR1 MNHEY and CDR2 SMNVEV (reference sequence).

This clone appeared a few times. This sequence joins TRBV10-1 and TRBJ2-1; TRBD2 matches at 7 bases. V dropped 5 bases and J dropped 7; count of bases not matched to a gene: 8. The germline V gene encodes CDR1 WNHNN and CDR2 SYGVQD (reference sequence). This CDR3 is 14 amino acids long. CDR3 protein: CASSPAGRYNEQFF. CDR3 in DNA: TGCGCCAGCAGTCCAGCGGGACGCTATAATGAGCAGTTCTTC.

The chain combines TRBV4-3 with TRBJ1-2; D gene uncertain. The V end lost 0 bases, the J end lost 6 bases, and 17 bases lay between the germline ends. Germline CDR1 reads LGHNA; CDR2 reads YSLEER. CDR3 length equals 16 residues. The CDR3 reads CASSQDSALGLHGYTF. Here the CDR3 DNA reads TGCGCCAGCAGCCAAGATAGCGCTTTGGGGTTACATGGCTACACCTTC.

This clone was counted only a few times. The gene calls are TRBV5-6 and TRBJ1-2; D is perhaps TRBD1 (6 bases). This CDR3 comprises 16 residues. Looked up from germline, CDR1 is SGHDT and CDR2 is YYEEEE. V was shortened by 0 bases and J by 0 bases, with 12 bases between the two germline ends. The CDR3 DNA sequence: TGTGCCAGCAGCTTGGGGACAGTCCGCGCTAACTATGGCTACACCTTC. Amino acid sequence: CASSLGTVRANYGYTF.

The rearrangement joins TRBV6-4 to TRBJ2-5, with a weak D call TRBD2 (6 bases). V was clipped by 5 bases and J by 4 bases, with 14 bases between them. This CDR3 spans 14 amino acids. The germline CDR1 and CDR2 sequences are MRHNA and SNTAGT. The CDR3 DNA sequence: TGTGCCAGCAGTCCTTTAACGGGGGTAGAGACCCAGTACTTC. It translates to CASSPLTGVETQYF.

The chain uses TRBV7-9 and TRBJ1-2, with 8 bases lining up with TRBD1. After removal of 6 bases from V and 6 bases from J, the junction contained 9 bases not matched to a gene. Germline CDR1 SEHNR, CDR2 FQNEAQ (reference sequence). CDR3 size: 14 residues. CDR3 in amino acids: CASSSQGGRDGYTF. CDR3 sequence (DNA): TGTGCCAGCAGTTCACAGGGGGGACGGGATGGCTACACCTTC.

This clone was seen a single time. The chain carries TRBV29-1 and TRBJ2-7; no clear D gene. Germline V CDR1 and CDR2: SQVTM, ANQGSEA. Trimming took 6 bases from V and 4 from J, leaving 13 bases between them. CDR3 length equals 12 residues. The CDR3 nucleotides read TGCAGCGTGGCCCTGAGTAGGTACGAGCAGTACTTC. It is translated as CSVALSRYEQYF.

The chain joins TRBV9 to TRBJ2-5; 9 bases match TRBD2. In germline, CDR1 is SGDLS, CDR2 YYNGEE. This CDR3 region has 15 residues. Trimming removed 3 bases from V and 5 bases from J; junction bases left unmatched: 8. CDR3 DNA sequence: TGTGCCAGCAGCGATAGCGGGAGCGGGTGGGAGACCCAGTACTTC. Translating it yields CASSDSGSGWETQYF.

The chain carries TRBV7-2 and TRBJ1-1; D not certain. Germline loops: CDR1 SGHTA, CDR2 FQGNSA. There are 16 residues in the CDR3. Trimming stripped 1 base from V and 1 base from J, with 13 bases between. The CDR3 loop reads CASSLVRLRRNTEAFF. Here the CDR3 DNA reads TGTGCCAGCAGCTTAGTGCGACTCCGGCGGAACACTGAAGCTTTCTTT.

The chain links TRBV20-1 to TRBJ2-1; D not resolved. Per the germline V gene, CDR1 is DFQATT and CDR2 is SNEGSKA (reference sequence). This CDR3 has 11 residues. With 2 bases removed from V and 8 bases from J, the gap between germline ends came to 7 bases. The CDR3 loop is CSARPVDEQFF. CDR3 bases: TGCAGTGCTAGACCCGTAGATGAGCAGTTCTTC.

The chain joins TRBV6-5 to TRBJ2-3, with 10 bases that match TRBD1. V lost 2 bases to trimming and J lost 7 bases; unmatched junction nucleotides: 6. CDR3 length: 15 residues. The germline gives CDR1 MNHEY, CDR2 SVGAGI. CDR3: CASSYERDRGHTQYF. The CDR3 DNA is TGTGCCAGCAGTTACGAGCGGGACAGGGGACATACGCAGTATTTT.

The chain uses TRBV5-4 and TRBJ2-1, with D perhaps TRBD1 or TRBD2 (5 bases each). Germline-derived CDR1 and CDR2 are SGHNT and YYREEE (reference sequence). Trimming left V 0 bases short and J 4 bases short, with 11 bases between. This CDR3 is 15 amino acids long. The CDR3 sequence is CASSLERGGYNEQFF. Here the CDR3 DNA reads TGTGCCAGCAGCTTGGAGAGGGGTGGATACAATGAGCAGTTCTTC.

The J gene is TRBJ2-3, the V gene TRBV5-1, with 7 bases fitting TRBD1. The CDR3 runs to 16 residues. The germline V gene has CDR1 SGHRS and CDR2 YFSETQ. Germline trimming cut 0 bases from V and 3 bases from J; bases unmatched to any gene: 7. As DNA, the CDR3 is TGCGCCAGCAGCTTGGAGGGCAGGGGGAGTACAGATACGCAGTATTTT. Translation gives CASSLEGRGSTDTQYF.

This clone was found once. V usage is TRBV9 and J usage is TRBJ2-2, with D possibly called TRBD1 or TRBD2 (5 bases each). V lost 3 bases and J 4 bases, leaving 16 bases between the germline ends. Germline CDR1 SGDLS, CDR2 YYNGEE. The CDR3 runs 16 residues. The CDR3 region has the DNA TGTGCCAGCAGCGAGCCTGGGACCACATCCACCGGGGAGCTGTTTTTT. Its translation: CASSEPGTTSTGELFF.

The chain is built from TRBV5-1 and TRBJ2-7, with a weak D call TRBD2 (6 bases). Germline lookup yields CDR1 SGHRS and CDR2 YFSETQ. Between the trimmed V and J ends, which lost 0 bases and 3 bases, there was a span of 19 bases. The CDR3 length is 17 residues. The chain's CDR3 is CASSLAIGSPGGYEQYF. The CDR3 DNA sequence: TGCGCCAGCAGCTTGGCCATTGGGTCACCCGGGGGCTACGAGCAGTACTTC.

This chain links TRBV15 with TRBJ1-2; no definite D call. V was cut by 0 bases and J by 4 bases, with 9 bases left in between. The CDR3 has 14 amino acids. The germline gives CDR1 LNHNV, CDR2 YYDKDF (reference sequence). CDR3 sequence reads: CATSREERLYGYTF. CDR3 bases: TGTGCCACCAGCAGAGAAGAGCGTCTCTATGGCTACACCTTC.

This rearrangement joins TRBV2 to TRBJ2-5, with D unresolved. The CDR3 is made up of 11 amino acids. V was cut by 2 bases and J by 5 bases, with 3 bases left in between. Per the germline V gene, CDR1 is SNHLY and CDR2 is FYNNEI. The DNA for the CDR3 is TGTGCCAGCAGTGAATTGGAGACCCAGTACTTC. Its protein is CASSELETQYF.

The rearrangement joins TRBV5-4 to TRBJ2-7; 9 bases are a match to TRBD1. The CDR3 has 17 residues. The V segment lost 0 bases and the J segment 1 base; nucleotides outside the gene matches: 8. The germline V gene encodes CDR1 SGHNT and CDR2 YYREEE (reference sequence). CDR3 sequence (DNA): TGTGCCAGCAGCTTGGAAACAGGGGGCTTCGCATCCTACGAGCAGTACTTC. It codes for CASSLETGGFASYEQYF.

The chain uses TRBV13 and TRBJ2-2; D may be TRBD1 (6 bases). The V and J ends lost 4 bases and 4 bases respectively, with 19 bases between them. The CDR3 has 17 residues. CDR1 is PRHDT and CDR2 is FYEKMQ in the germline V gene (reference sequence). For the CDR3, the DNA is TGTGCCAGCAGCTCTCCATCCGGGACAACTTCCACCGGGGAGCTGTTTTTT. This gives the protein CASSSPSGTTSTGELFF.